These 23 T cell receptor beta chains originate from one sample sequenced in a study of shared clonotypes between healthy human individuals. Some clones are missing from TCRdb's copy, which holds only in-frame ones; the method was immunoSEQ multiplex PCR. This table has about 2 million clones, just under 95% appearing once. CD8 cells regarded as naive lacked CD45RO, were positively chosen for CCR7, and omitted terminally differentiated effector memory CD45RA+ cells. Sample: naive CD8+ T cells sorted from blood. All receptors derive from a young man in good health.

The chain has TRBV9 and TRBJ2-3; tentatively, D is TRBD2 (6 bases). CDR1 is SGDLS and CDR2 is YYNGEE in the germline V gene. The CDR3 covers 14 residues. V was pared by 1 base and J by 4 bases, with 10 bases between. The CDR3 sequence: CASSVYGSADTQYF. The CDR3 coding sequence is TGTGCCAGCAGCGTATACGGGAGTGCAGATACGCAGTATTTT.

Note on this clone: The same CDR3 arises from other DNA sequences in this sample as well. The chain joins TRBV5-6 to TRBJ2-5, with D perhaps TRBD1 (5 bases). CDR3 length: 14 amino acids. V gave up 0 bases and J gave up 1 base, with 7 bases separating them. Germline lookup yields CDR1 SGHDT and CDR2 YYEEEE. In nucleotides, the CDR3 is TGTGCCAGCAGCTTGGGACAGTTCCAAGAGACCCAGTACTTC. Translating gives CASSLGQFQETQYF. The entire variable domain, with the rest obtained from reference TRBV5-6 and TRBJ2-5, is as follows: DAGVTQSPTHLIKTRGQQVTLRCSPKSGHDTVSWYQQALGQGPQFIFQYYEEEERQRGNFPDRFSGHQFPNYSSELNVNALLLGDSALYLCASSLGQFQETQYFGPGTRLLVL.

V usage is TRBV11-2 and J usage is TRBJ1-6; TRBD1 is a possible D gene (6 bases). V dropped 7 bases and J dropped 0 bases, with 16 bases sitting between them. CDR1 SGHAT and CDR2 FQNNGV come from the germline V gene. The CDR3 has 17 residues. The CDR3 sequence: CASNPRGAYSYNSPLHF. CDR3 coding DNA: TGTGCCAGCAACCCACGGGGGGCCTACTCCTATAATTCACCCCTCCACTTT.

This clone has a single count. Distinct nucleotide sequences in the sample also encode this CDR3. The chain carries TRBV19 and TRBJ2-7; D is unclear. Trimming pared 1 base from V and 0 bases from J, leaving 4 bases between. Germline V lookup: CDR1 LNHDA, CDR2 SQIVND (reference sequence). The CDR3 runs to 13 residues. The CDR3, as DNA: TGTGCCAGTAGTATAGGGTTCTCCTACGAGCAGTACTTC. The encoded protein is CASSIGFSYEQYF.

This chain connects TRBV10-3 to TRBJ1-2; D is possibly TRBD1 (5 bases). Germline V CDR1 and CDR2: ENHRY, SYGVKD. V dropped 0 bases and J dropped 0 bases, with 11 bases sitting between them. The CDR3 length is 16 residues. The CDR3, as DNA: TGTGCCATCAGTGAGTCGTGGGGGGACCCTAACTATGGCTACACCTTC. Protein: CAISESWGDPNYGYTF.

V and J are TRBV7-6 and TRBJ1-2; D is uncertain. The germline V gene has CDR1 SGHVS and CDR2 FNYEAQ. The CDR3 totals 15 residues. V was pared by 1 base and J by 5 bases, with 14 bases between. The CDR3 nucleotides are TGTGCCAGCAGCTTAGACGGGGTCTCACCTTATGGCTACACCTTC. Its translation: CASSLDGVSPYGYTF.

The chain combines TRBV13 with TRBJ2-1, with 7 bases that match TRBD2. The V and J ends lost 4 bases and 4 bases, in that order; junction bases with no gene match: 10. The CDR3 is made up of 16 amino acids. Per germline, CDR1 PRHDT and CDR2 FYEKMQ (reference sequence). The CDR3 loop is CASSSTGTNLYNEQFF. The CDR3 bases are TGTGCCAGCAGCTCAACCGGGACTAACTTATACAATGAGCAGTTCTTC.

The gene calls are TRBV4-1 and TRBJ2-3; D not resolved. V was shortened by 6 bases and J by 0 bases, with 7 bases between the two germline ends. Germline V CDR1 and CDR2: MGHRA, YSYEKL. There are 13 residues in the CDR3. CDR3 in DNA: TGCGCCAGCAGGGCAGATAGCACAGATACGCAGTATTTT. It specifies CASRADSTDTQYF.

Note on this clone: The same CDR3 arises from other DNA sequences in this sample as well. V is TRBV15 and J is TRBJ1-1; 8 nucleotides agree with TRBD1. The CDR3 covers 13 residues. With V trimmed by 2 bases and J by 4 bases, 0 bases remained unmatched. Germline V CDR1 and CDR2: LNHNV, YYDKDF (reference sequence). The CDR3 DNA follows: TGTGCCACCAGCAGAACAGGGGGCACTGAAGCTTTCTTT. Encoded protein: CATSRTGGTEAFF.

V and J are TRBV7-8 and TRBJ2-7; 15 bases match TRBD2. Looked up from germline, CDR1 is SGHVS and CDR2 is FQNEAQ. The J segment lost 5 bases and the V segment lost 5 bases, leaving 7 bases of the junction unmatched. There are 16 residues in the CDR3. In DNA form, the CDR3 reads TGTGCCAGCAGCACCGGACTAGCGGGAGGGCCCAACGAGCAGTACTTC. As protein: CASSTGLAGGPNEQYF.

Details on this clone: The same CDR3 also results from other DNA sequences found in this sample. The chain employs TRBV27 and TRBJ1-1; weak D call: TRBD1 (5 bases). CDR3 length equals 13 residues. CDR1 is MNHEY and CDR2 is SMNVEV in the germline V gene (reference sequence). V shed 3 bases and J shed 4 bases, with 9 bases lying between them. The CDR3: CASSLGGLTEAFF. The CDR3, as DNA: TGTGCCAGCAGTTTGGGGGGTCTCACTGAAGCTTTCTTT.

This chain links TRBV14 with TRBJ1-1; 10 nucleotides match TRBD1. This CDR3 has 17 residues. Trimming removed 0 bases from V and 2 bases from J; junction bases left unmatched: 6. The germline gives CDR1 SGHDN, CDR2 FVKESK. In DNA, the CDR3 is TGTGCCAGCAGCCAAGATTACGGGACAGGGGTAAACACTGAAGCTTTCTTT. This sequence encodes CASSQDYGTGVNTEAFF. Full variable domain (missing parts from reference TRBV14 and TRBJ1-1): EAGVTQFPSHSVIEKGQTVTLRCDPISGHDNLYWYRRVMGKEIKFLLHFVKESKQDESGMPNNRFLAERTGGTYSTLKVQPAELEDSGVYFCASSQDYGTGVNTEAFFGQGTRLTVV.

The CDR3 DNA reads as TGTGCCAGCAGCTTAGCTAGCGGGGCTGAAGATACGCAGTATTTT. Translating gives CASSLASGAEDTQYF. The chain links TRBV7-3 to TRBJ2-3, with 9 bases identical to TRBD2. The ends lost 2 bases at V and 5 bases at J; junction bases unmatched: 5. The CDR3 is 15 residues long. Germline CDR1 reads SGHTA; CDR2 reads FQGTGA.

The chain uses TRBV28 and TRBJ2-7, with 7 bases fitting TRBD1. V gave up 6 bases and J gave up 2 bases; unmatched junction bases: 7. The CDR3 loop spans 14 amino acids. The germline V gene encodes CDR1 MDHEN and CDR2 SYDVKM. The CDR3 region is CASSIRDSPYEQYF. CDR3 bases: TGTGCCAGCAGCATTCGGGACAGCCCCTACGAGCAGTACTTC.

Note on this clone: Sequence at one end of the junction differs from germline and may be a read error. The rearrangement uses TRBV25-1 and TRBJ1-6; possibly TRBD1 for D (5 bases). CDR1 is MGHDK, CDR2 SYGVNS, per germline. The CDR3 extends over 13 amino acids. This CDR3 is CARSVGGNSPLHF. CDR3 bases: TGTGCCCGCAGTGTCGGGGGGAATTCACCCCTCCACTTT.

V gene TRBV2 combines with J gene TRBJ2-3; 9 positions agree with TRBD2. This CDR3 spans 15 amino acids. CDR1 is SNHLY, CDR2 FYNNEI, per germline. Trimming took 6 bases from V and 2 from J; bases not matched to a gene: 6. Here the CDR3 reads CASRWSGGNTDTQYF. CDR3 bases: TGTGCCAGCAGATGGAGCGGGGGGAACACAGATACGCAGTATTTT.

The chain employs TRBV4-1 and TRBJ2-2, with TRBD2 matching over 7 bases. The germline V gene has CDR1 MGHRA and CDR2 YSYEKL. The CDR3 contains 14 residues. The ends lost 5 bases at V and 2 bases at J; junction bases unmatched: 2. CDR3 loop: CASSSGLNTGELFF. In nucleotides, the CDR3 is TGCGCCAGCAGCTCGGGACTAAACACCGGGGAGCTGTTTTTT.

The rearrangement joins TRBV7-9 to TRBJ1-4; D remains unclear. Germline CDR1 SEHNR, CDR2 FQNEAQ (reference sequence). The V and J ends lost 4 bases and 8 bases respectively, with 14 bases between them. The CDR3 runs to 14 residues. The CDR3 DNA reads TGTGCCAGCAGCTCGGGAGATGGGGAGGAAAAACTGTTTTTT. Amino acids: CASSSGDGEEKLFF.

The chain joins TRBV9 to TRBJ2-7, with D perhaps assigned TRBD1 or TRBD2 (5 bases each). V was shortened by 2 bases and J by 1 base, with 16 bases between the two germline ends. CDR3 length equals 16 residues. Germline V gene data show CDR1 as SGDLS and CDR2 as YYNGEE. In nucleotides, the CDR3 is TGTGCCAGCAGCGTGACTTGGGACGGCCAATCCTACGAGCAGTACTTC. Its protein is CASSVTWDGQSYEQYF.

The chain uses TRBV13 and TRBJ2-5; D gene unclear. This CDR3 has 16 residues. V was pared by 4 bases and J by 4 bases, with 19 bases between. Germline-derived CDR1 and CDR2 are PRHDT and FYEKMQ (reference sequence). CDR3 DNA: TGTGCCAGCAGCTCAGAGACGGGCCGACGTACAGAGACCCAGTACTTC. The encoded protein is CASSSETGRRTETQYF.

This chain connects TRBV14 to TRBJ2-1; D call uncertain. Germline V gene sequence: CDR1 SGHDN, CDR2 FVKESK. The CDR3 is 12 residues long. V was clipped by 0 bases and J by 9 bases, with 6 bases between them. CDR3 bases: TGTGCCAGCAGCCAAGATTACCGTGAGCAGTTCTTC. It translates to CASSQDYREQFF. The full variable domain, rest sourced from reference TRBV14 and TRBJ2-1, is EAGVTQFPSHSVIEKGQTVTLRCDPISGHDNLYWYRRVMGKEIKFLLHFVKESKQDESGMPNNRFLAERTGGTYSTLKVQPAELEDSGVYFCASSQDYREQFFGPGTRLTVL.

For this clone: Other DNA sequences of this sample code for an identical CDR3. The V and J genes are TRBV5-4 and TRBJ2-3, with D maybe TRBD1 (6 bases). The CDR3 is 14 residues long. Trimming took off 0 bases at V and 1 base at J, with 6 bases between the two ends. CDR1 is SGHNT and CDR2 is YYREEE in the germline V gene (reference sequence). For the CDR3, the DNA is TGTGCCAGCAGCTTGGCAGGGGGCACAGATACGCAGTATTTT. Translated: CASSLAGGTDTQYF.

The chain recombines TRBV10-3 with TRBJ2-1, with D maybe TRBD1 (5 bases). CDR1 ENHRY and CDR2 SYGVKD come from the germline V gene. Trimming stripped 6 bases from V and 9 bases from J, with 30 bases between. This CDR3 contains 18 residues. This CDR3 is CAISTPRVDISLESEQFF. The CDR3 DNA follows: TGTGCCATCAGCACCCCCAGAGTGGACATTTCTCTCGAGAGTGAGCAGTTCTTC.